This TCR beta chain is drawn from a study of T cell responses to AZD1222 COVID-19 vaccine. Across the study: Analysis merged second doses at about 4 or about 12 weeks.

On this clone itself: Its antigen is as yet unknown.

The length of the CDR3 is 12 residues. Germline V gives CDR1 WNHNN, CDR2 SYGVQD (reference sequence). V shed 9 bases and J shed 4 bases, with 12 bases lying between them. Sequencing was performed with immunoSEQ multiplex PCR; in TCRdb, only in-frame clones are kept and a portion is missing. The sample carries about 130,000 clones, more than 85% recorded once. Study-level findings and limits: Dominant at 160-218 and 743-854, vaccine-associated CD4 TCRs also spanned spike. Following two doses of AZD1222, Spike-specific TCR breadth and depth rose. Among AZD1222 vaccinees, only 5 to 7 were seropositive at baseline.

This chain joins TRBV10-1 and TRBJ1-2; possibly TRBD1 for D (5 bases). The material sequenced was peripheral blood, taken on day 0 of AZD1222 vaccination. This receptor was taken from an adult in good health. The CDR3 sequence: CARGTAPYGYTF. The CDR3, as DNA: TGCGCCAGAGGGACGGCTCCCTATGGCTACACCTTC.